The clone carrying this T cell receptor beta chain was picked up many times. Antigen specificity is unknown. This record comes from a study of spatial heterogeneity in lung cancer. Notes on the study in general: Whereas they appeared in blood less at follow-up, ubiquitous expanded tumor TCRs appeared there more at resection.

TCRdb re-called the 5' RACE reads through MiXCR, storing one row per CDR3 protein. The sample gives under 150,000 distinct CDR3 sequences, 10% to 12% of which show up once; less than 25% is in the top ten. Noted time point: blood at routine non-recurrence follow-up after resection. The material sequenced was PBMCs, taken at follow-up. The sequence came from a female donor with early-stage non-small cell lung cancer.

In nucleotides, the CDR3 is TGTGCCAGCAGCTCCAATGGACTAGTTGGCACAGATACGCAGTATTTT. It yields the protein CASSSNGLVGTDTQYF. This chain uses TRBV7-2 with TRBJ2-3, with 7 bases matching TRBD2. V dropped 4 bases and J dropped 1; count of bases not matched to a gene: 8. CDR3 length equals 16 residues. CDR1 SGHTA and CDR2 FQGNSA come from the germline V gene.